The 19 T cell receptor beta chains below were found in one sample sequenced in a study of T-cell memory formation after mild COVID-19. TCRdb reanalysed the 5' RACE reads using MiXCR and keeps one entry per CDR3 protein. Here the sample spans 200,000 to 300,000 distinct CDR3 sequences, around 15% being singletons. Sequencing input: PBMCs or a T cell subset sorted from them (not recorded which). The receptors were sampled from a man aged 18-30 years who had mild COVID-19 (a few samples of this study predate the infection). Cell type and time point are not known.

This clonotype was seen only a few times. The chain is built from TRBV9 and TRBJ2-5, with 7 bases that match TRBD2. CDR1 SGDLS and CDR2 YYNGEE come from the germline V gene. The length of the CDR3 is 16 residues. With 0 bases clipped from V and 0 bases from J, the junction kept 5 bases outside the gene matches. CDR3 sequence reads: CASSVGRGEYQETQYF. DNA for the CDR3: TGTGCCAGCAGCGTAGGACGGGGGGAGTACCAAGAGACCCAGTACTTC.

This clonotype was recorded at least ten times. CDR3 in DNA: TGCGCCAGCAGCCAGGACAGGGCGTCCTACAATGAGCAGTTCTTC. Protein: CASSQDRASYNEQFF. The V and J genes are TRBV5-1 and TRBJ2-1; 8 bases are shared with TRBD1. Germline values: CDR1 SGHRS, CDR2 YFSETQ. V gave up 4 bases and J gave up 1 base; unmatched junction bases: 4. The CDR3 length is 15 residues.

This clonotype occurred many times. This rearrangement joins TRBV7-2 to TRBJ2-1, with 8 bases fitting TRBD2. Germline V gives CDR1 SGHTA, CDR2 FQGNSA. The junction had 3 bases not matched to a gene; V was cut back by 0 bases and J by 5 bases. The CDR3 extends over 15 amino acids. The chain's CDR3 is CASSLALAGHNEQFF. The CDR3 DNA is TGTGCCAGCAGCTTAGCGTTAGCGGGGCACAATGAGCAGTTCTTC.

The CDR3 loop is CASSQDSWGAGGYTF. CDR3 DNA: TGCGCCAGCAGCCAAGATTCGTGGGGCGCTGGGGGCTACACCTTC. The J gene is TRBJ1-2, the V gene TRBV4-3, with D tentatively TRBD1 (5 bases). The CDR3 extends over 15 amino acids. Trimming shortened V by 0 bases and J by 8 bases, and 16 bases separated the two germline ends. Per germline, CDR1 LGHNA and CDR2 YSLEER.

The rearrangement joins TRBV7-2 to TRBJ2-5, with D uncertain. The CDR3 covers 15 residues. V was trimmed by 4 bases and J by 1 base, leaving 13 bases between them. Germline values: CDR1 SGHTA, CDR2 FQGNSA. The CDR3 reads CASSSGSTLQETQYF. The CDR3 bases are TGTGCCAGCAGCTCAGGATCGACACTCCAAGAGACCCAGTACTTC.

This clonotype was detected a few times. The chain combines TRBV7-9 with TRBJ2-2, with 9 bases that match TRBD1. V trimming: 8 bases; J trimming: 0 bases; junction bases outside the gene matches: 16. From germline, CDR1 is SEHNR and CDR2 FQNEAQ (reference sequence). CDR3 size: 19 residues. The CDR3 loop is CASHLDRTGVIANTGELFF. Written as DNA, the CDR3 is TGTGCCAGCCACTTAGACCGGACAGGGGTCATCGCGAACACCGGGGAGCTGTTTTTT. The full variable domain, with the rest looked up from reference TRBV7-9 and TRBJ2-2, is DTGVSQNPRHKITKRGQNVTFRCDPISEHNRLYWYRQTLGQGPEFLTYFQNEAQLEKSRLLSDRFSAERPKGSFSTLEIQRTEQGDSAMYLCASHLDRTGVIANTGELFFGEGSRLTVL.

There are a few counts of this clonotype. The chain couples TRBV10-2 to TRBJ2-3; 9 nucleotides match TRBD2. J gave up 4 bases and V 7 bases, and 9 bases lay outside the gene matches. Germline CDR1 WSHSY, CDR2 SAAADI. The CDR3 is 15 amino acids. The CDR3 reads CASISLAGKPDTQYF. CDR3 DNA: TGCGCCAGCATTAGTCTAGCGGGGAAACCAGATACGCAGTATTTT.

The chain has TRBV3-1 and TRBJ1-5; no clear D. CDR3 length equals 14 residues. CDR1 and CDR2 from the germline V gene are LGHDT and YNNKEL (reference sequence). Trimming shortened V by 3 bases and J by 2 bases, and 8 bases separated the two germline ends. CDR3 in amino acids: CASSHGRRNQPQHF. The DNA for the CDR3 is TGTGCCAGCAGCCACGGACGGCGCAATCAGCCCCAGCATTTT. The whole variable domain, remainder taken from reference TRBV3-1 and TRBJ1-5, is DTAVSQTPKYLVTQMGNDKSIKCEQNLGHDTMYWYKQDSKKFLKIMFSYNNKELIINETVPNRFSPKSPDKAHLNLHINSLELGDSAVYFCASSHGRRNQPQHFGDGTRLSIL.

This clonotype was observed many times. This rearrangement joins TRBV18 to TRBJ2-7, with D unresolved. Germline V gene data show CDR1 as KGHSH and CDR2 as LQKENI. Trimming left V 6 bases short and J 2 bases short, with 11 bases between. The CDR3 consists of 13 residues. The CDR3 nucleotides read TGTGCCAGCTCTCGATCCCCCGCCTACGAGCAGTACGTC. Translated, it gives CASSRSPAYEQYV.

The V gene is TRBV6-6, the J gene TRBJ2-3; D gene unclear. This CDR3 is 13 amino acids long. The germline V gene has CDR1 MNHNY and CDR2 SVGAGI (reference sequence). Trimming took off 0 bases at V and 5 bases at J, with 6 bases between the two ends. CDR3: CASSYSRRDTQYF. The CDR3 region has the DNA TGTGCCAGCAGTTACTCTAGGCGAGATACGCAGTATTTT.

The rearrangement links TRBV6-5 to TRBJ1-1; no clear D gene. V was shortened by 6 bases and J by 10 bases, with 21 bases between the two germline ends. The CDR3 runs 14 residues. The germline CDR1 and CDR2 sequences are MNHEY and SVGAGI. CDR3 in DNA: TGTGCCAGCAGCCCCAGTGGGATGCCCCGGGGAGCTTTCTTT. Encoded protein: CASSPSGMPRGAFF.

This clonotype came up a few times. The chain recombines TRBV20-1 with TRBJ1-6; a possible D gene is TRBD1 (5 bases). The germline CDR1 and CDR2 sequences are DFQATT and SNEGSKA (reference sequence). V was shortened by 6 bases and J by 6 bases, with 15 bases between the two germline ends. The length of the CDR3 is 14 residues. DNA for the CDR3: TGCAGTGCCGGTCTGGGGCAACGTAATTCACCCCTCCACTTT. This encodes CSAGLGQRNSPLHF.

This clonotype occurred a few times. The V and J genes are TRBV7-2 and TRBJ1-5, with no clear D. V was shortened by 8 bases and J by 3 bases, with 11 bases between the two germline ends. The CDR3 consists of 13 residues. Germline loops: CDR1 SGHTA, CDR2 FQGNSA. The DNA for the CDR3 is TGTGCCAGCTCAGGCCGGAACAATCAGCCCCAGCATTTT. This gives the protein CASSGRNNQPQHF.

The chain is built from TRBV6-5 and TRBJ2-2; D possibly uses TRBD1 or TRBD2 (6 bases each). Per germline, CDR1 MNHEY and CDR2 SVGAGI. Trimming stripped 4 bases from V and 9 bases from J, with 18 bases between. The CDR3 consists of 15 residues. The CDR3 here is CASSLKGGLARELFF. CDR3 nucleotide sequence: TGTGCCAGCAGTTTGAAGGGGGGCCTTGCCCGGGAGCTGTTTTTT.

This clonotype was observed a few times. The CDR3 reads CASNDPPGLAGGGETQYF. In DNA, the CDR3 is TGCGCCAGCAACGACCCGCCTGGACTAGCGGGGGGTGGGGAGACCCAGTACTTC. The chain has TRBV4-1 and TRBJ2-5; 14 positions match TRBD2. The V and J ends lost 7 bases and 5 bases, in that order; junction bases with no gene match: 15. The CDR3 loop spans 18 amino acids. CDR1 is MGHRA and CDR2 is YSYEKL in the germline V gene.

This rearrangement joins TRBV7-2 to TRBJ2-1; 8 positions agree with TRBD2. The junction had 11 bases not matched to a gene; V was cut back by 0 bases and J by 4 bases. The CDR3 loop spans 18 amino acids. Germline CDR1 is SGHTA and CDR2 is FQGNSA. The CDR3 spells CASSLARTGGRSYNEQFF. CDR3 in DNA: TGTGCCAGCAGCTTAGCGCGAACGGGGGGGCGTAGTTACAATGAGCAGTTCTTC.

This clonotype was seen a few times. J is TRBJ1-5 and V is TRBV28; the D is unclear. The CDR3 contains 15 residues. Trimming removed 5 bases from V and 3 bases from J, with 14 bases in between. Germline CDR1 and CDR2: MDHEN and SYDVKM. The DNA for the CDR3 is TGTGCCAGCAGTACCCGCAGACTTATCAATCAGCCCCAGCATTTT. It is translated as CASSTRRLINQPQHF.

The V and J genes are TRBV19 and TRBJ1-6; tentative D call: TRBD1 (6 bases). The CDR3 has 14 residues. Germline V gene data show CDR1 as LNHDA and CDR2 as SQIVND (reference sequence). V was shortened by 4 bases and J by 10 bases, with 14 bases between the two germline ends. The CDR3 nucleotides read TGTGCCAGTAGTACGGGGGGCGCATGGTCACCCCTCCACTTT. Its translation is CASSTGGAWSPLHF.

This clonotype was seen more than once but under ten times. This sequence joins TRBV4-3 and TRBJ1-5, with 8 bases aligning to TRBD1. Germline CDR1 is LGHNA and CDR2 is YSLEER. The CDR3 is 14 amino acids. The junction had 2 bases not matched to a gene; V was cut back by 0 bases and J by 7 bases. CDR3 DNA: TGCGCCAGCAGCCAAGACAACAGGGGGCAGCCCCAGCATTTT. Translated: CASSQDNRGQPQHF.